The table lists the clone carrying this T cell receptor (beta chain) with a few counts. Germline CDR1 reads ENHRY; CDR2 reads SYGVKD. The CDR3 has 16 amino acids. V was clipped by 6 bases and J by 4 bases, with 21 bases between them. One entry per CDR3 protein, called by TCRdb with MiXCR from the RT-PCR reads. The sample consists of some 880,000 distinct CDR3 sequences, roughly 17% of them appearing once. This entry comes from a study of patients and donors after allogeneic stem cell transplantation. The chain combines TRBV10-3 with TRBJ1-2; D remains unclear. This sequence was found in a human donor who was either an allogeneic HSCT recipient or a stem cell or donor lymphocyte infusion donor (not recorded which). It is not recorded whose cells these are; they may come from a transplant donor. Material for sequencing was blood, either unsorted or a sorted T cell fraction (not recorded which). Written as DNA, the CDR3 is TGTGCCATCAGCACAAAGCCCGTGGGAGCCCTCTATGGCTACACCTTC. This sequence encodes CAISTKPVGALYGYTF.